This T cell receptor (beta chain) was captured in a study of identical twins. Notes on the study in general: Its conclusions, products of cross-sectional statistical analysis, did not come from following the same donors. Cord blood's abundant beta clonotypes had fewer insertions, unlike memory repertoires. Out-of-frame alpha sequences shared by twins showed excess low generation probability.

TCRdb fed the 5' RACE reads into MiXCR, producing one record per CDR3 protein. The sample consists of more than 650,000 distinct CDR3 sequences, 5.5% to 6.5% of them appearing once. Trimming took 3 bases from V and 8 from J, leaving 19 bases between them. CDR1 and CDR2 (germline): GTSNPN, SVGIG (reference sequence). This CDR3 has 14 residues. This clonotype was detected only a few times. Its target is unknown. The receptor's source is a man between 18 and 35 years old in good health. The sample consisted of naive T cells sorted from blood. The rearrangement links TRBV30 to TRBJ1-2, with a tentative D call TRBD1 (5 bases). CDR3 DNA sequence: TGTGCCTGGAGAGGGACTTCCACCGCGAGGGGCTACACCTTC. Protein sequence: CAWRGTSTARGYTF.